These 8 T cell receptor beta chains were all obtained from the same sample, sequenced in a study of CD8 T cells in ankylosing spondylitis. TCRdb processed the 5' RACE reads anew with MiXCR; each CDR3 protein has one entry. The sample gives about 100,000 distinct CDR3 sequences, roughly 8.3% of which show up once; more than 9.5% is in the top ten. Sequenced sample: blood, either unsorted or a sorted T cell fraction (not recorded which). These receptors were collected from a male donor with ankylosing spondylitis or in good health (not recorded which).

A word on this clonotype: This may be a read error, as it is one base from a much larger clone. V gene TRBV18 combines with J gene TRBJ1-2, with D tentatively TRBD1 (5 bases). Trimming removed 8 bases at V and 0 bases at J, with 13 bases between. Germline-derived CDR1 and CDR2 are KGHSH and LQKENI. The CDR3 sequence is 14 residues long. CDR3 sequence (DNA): TGTGCCAGCGCTACGGGGGTTTCTAACTATGGCTACACCTTC. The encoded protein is CASATGVSNYGYTF. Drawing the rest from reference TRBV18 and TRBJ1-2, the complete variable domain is NAGVMQNPRHLVRRRGQEARLRCSPMKGHSHVYWYRQLPEEGLKFMVYLQKENIIDESGMPKERFSAEFPKEGPSILRIQQVVRGDSAAYFCASATGVSNYGYTFGSGTRLTVV.

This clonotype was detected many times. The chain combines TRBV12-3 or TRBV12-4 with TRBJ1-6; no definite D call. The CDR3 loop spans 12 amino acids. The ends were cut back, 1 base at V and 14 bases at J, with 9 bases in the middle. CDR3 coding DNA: TGTGCCAGCAGTTTAGAGAGGAGGGCCCTCCACTTT. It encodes CASSLERRALHF.

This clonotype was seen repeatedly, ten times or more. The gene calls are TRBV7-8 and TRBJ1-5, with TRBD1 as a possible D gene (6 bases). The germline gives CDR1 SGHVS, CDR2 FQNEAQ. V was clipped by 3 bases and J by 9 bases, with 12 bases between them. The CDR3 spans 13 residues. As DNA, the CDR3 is TGTGCCAGCAGCTTCGGGGGCCAGACGCCCCAGCATTTT. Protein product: CASSFGGQTPQHF. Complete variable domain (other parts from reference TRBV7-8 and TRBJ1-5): GAGVSQSPRYKVAKRGQDVALRCDPISGHVSLFWYQQALGQGPEFLTYFQNEAQLDKSGLPSDRFFAERPEGSVSTLKIQRTQQEDSAVYLCASSFGGQTPQHFGDGTRLSIL.

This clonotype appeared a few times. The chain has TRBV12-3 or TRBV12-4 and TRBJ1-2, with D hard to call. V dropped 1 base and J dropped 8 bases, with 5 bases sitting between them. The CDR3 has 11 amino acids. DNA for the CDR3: TGTGCCAGCAGTTTAGGGTTGGGCTACACCTTC. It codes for CASSLGLGYTF.

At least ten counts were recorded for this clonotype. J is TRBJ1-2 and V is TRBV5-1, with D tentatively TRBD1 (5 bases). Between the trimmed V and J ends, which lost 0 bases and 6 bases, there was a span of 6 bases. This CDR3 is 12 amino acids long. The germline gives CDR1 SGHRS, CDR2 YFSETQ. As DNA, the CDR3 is TGCGCCAGCAGCTTGGAAGGGGATGGCTACACCTTC. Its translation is CASSLEGDGYTF.

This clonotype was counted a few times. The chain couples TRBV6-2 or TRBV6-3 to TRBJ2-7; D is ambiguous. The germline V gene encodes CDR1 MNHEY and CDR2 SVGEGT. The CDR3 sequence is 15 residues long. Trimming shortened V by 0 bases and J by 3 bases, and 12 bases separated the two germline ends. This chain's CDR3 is CASSYSVLTGYEQYF. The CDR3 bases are TGTGCCAGCAGTTACTCGGTCCTAACCGGCTACGAGCAGTACTTC.

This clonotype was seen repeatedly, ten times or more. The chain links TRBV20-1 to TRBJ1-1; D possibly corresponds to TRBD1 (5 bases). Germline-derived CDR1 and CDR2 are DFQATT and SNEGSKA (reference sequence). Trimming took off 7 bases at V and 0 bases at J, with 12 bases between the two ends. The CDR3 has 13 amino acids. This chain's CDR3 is CSGMQGMNTEAFF. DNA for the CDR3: TGCAGTGGAATGCAGGGTATGAACACTGAAGCTTTCTTT.

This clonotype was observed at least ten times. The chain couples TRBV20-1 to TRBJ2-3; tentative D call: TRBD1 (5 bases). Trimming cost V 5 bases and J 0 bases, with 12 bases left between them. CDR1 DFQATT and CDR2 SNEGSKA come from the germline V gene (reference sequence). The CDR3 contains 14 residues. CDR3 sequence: CSASREGSTDTQYF. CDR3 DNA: TGCAGTGCTTCCAGGGAAGGGAGCACAGATACGCAGTATTTT.